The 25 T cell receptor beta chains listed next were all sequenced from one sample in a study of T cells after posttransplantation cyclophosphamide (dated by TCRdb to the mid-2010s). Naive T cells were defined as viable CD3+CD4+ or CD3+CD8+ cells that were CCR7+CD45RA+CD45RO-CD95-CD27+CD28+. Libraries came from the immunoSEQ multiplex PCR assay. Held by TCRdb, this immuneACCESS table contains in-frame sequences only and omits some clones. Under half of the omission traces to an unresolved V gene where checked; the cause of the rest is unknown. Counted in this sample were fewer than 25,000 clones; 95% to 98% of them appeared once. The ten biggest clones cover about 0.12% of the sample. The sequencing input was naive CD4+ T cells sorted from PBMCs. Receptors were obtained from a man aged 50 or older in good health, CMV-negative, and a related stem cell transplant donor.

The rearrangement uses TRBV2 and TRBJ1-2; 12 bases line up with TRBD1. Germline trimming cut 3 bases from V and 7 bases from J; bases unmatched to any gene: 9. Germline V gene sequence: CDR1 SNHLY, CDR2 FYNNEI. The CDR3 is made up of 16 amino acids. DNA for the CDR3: TGTGCCAGCAGTGATTGGGGGGGACAGGGGGCCTCTGGCTACACCTTC. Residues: CASSDWGGQGASGYTF.

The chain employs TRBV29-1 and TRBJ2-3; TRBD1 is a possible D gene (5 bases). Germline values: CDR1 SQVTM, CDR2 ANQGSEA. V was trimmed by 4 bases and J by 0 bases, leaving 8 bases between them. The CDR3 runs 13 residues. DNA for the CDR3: TGCAGCGTTGGTGACAGTAGCACAGATACGCAGTATTTT. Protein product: CSVGDSSTDTQYF.

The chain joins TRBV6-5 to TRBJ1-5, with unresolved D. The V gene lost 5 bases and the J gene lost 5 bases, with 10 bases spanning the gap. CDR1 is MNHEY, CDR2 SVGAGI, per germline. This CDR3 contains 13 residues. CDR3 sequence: CASSTSLDQPQHF. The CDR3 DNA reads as TGTGCCAGCAGTACGAGTTTGGATCAGCCCCAGCATTTT.

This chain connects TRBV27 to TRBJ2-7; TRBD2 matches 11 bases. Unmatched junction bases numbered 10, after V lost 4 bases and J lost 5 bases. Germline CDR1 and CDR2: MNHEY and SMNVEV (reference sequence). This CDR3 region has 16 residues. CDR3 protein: CASSSRTSGSFDEQYF. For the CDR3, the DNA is TGTGCCAGCAGTTCACGGACTAGCGGGTCTTTCGACGAGCAGTACTTC.

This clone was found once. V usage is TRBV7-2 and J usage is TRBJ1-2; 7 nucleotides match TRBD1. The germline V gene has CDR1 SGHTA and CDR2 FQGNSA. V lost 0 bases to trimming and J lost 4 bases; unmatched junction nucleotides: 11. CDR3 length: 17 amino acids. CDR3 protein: CASSLAIAGQPSYGYTF. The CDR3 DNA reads TGTGCCAGCAGCTTAGCGATAGCGGGACAGCCCAGCTATGGCTACACCTTC. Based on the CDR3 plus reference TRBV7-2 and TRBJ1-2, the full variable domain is GAGVSQSPSNKVTEKGKDVELRCDPISGHTALYWYRQSLGQGLEFLIYFQGNSAPDKSGLPSDRFSAERTGGSVSTLTIQRTQQEDSAVYLCASSLAIAGQPSYGYTFGSGTRLTVV.

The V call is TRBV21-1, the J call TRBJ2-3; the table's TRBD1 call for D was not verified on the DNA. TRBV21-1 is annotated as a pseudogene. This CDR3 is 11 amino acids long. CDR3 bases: TGTGCCAGCAACCGGACAGCCACGCAGTATTTT. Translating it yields CASNRTATQYF.

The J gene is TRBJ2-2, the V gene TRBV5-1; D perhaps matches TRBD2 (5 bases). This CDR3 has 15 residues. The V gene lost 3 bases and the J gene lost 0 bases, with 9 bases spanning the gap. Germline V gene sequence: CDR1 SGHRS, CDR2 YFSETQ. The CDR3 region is CASSYREANTGELFF. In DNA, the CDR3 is TGCGCCAGCAGCTACCGGGAAGCGAACACCGGGGAGCTGTTTTTT.

This chain's CDR3 is CASHNLGTEQYF. Written as DNA, the CDR3 is TGTGCCAGCCACAACCTCGGGACAGAGCAGTACTTC. This sequence joins TRBV6-5 and TRBJ2-7; D possibly corresponds to TRBD1 (6 bases). This CDR3 is built from 12 residues. CDR1 MNHEY and CDR2 SVGAGI come from the germline V gene. Trimming pared 8 bases from V and 7 bases from J, leaving 15 bases between.

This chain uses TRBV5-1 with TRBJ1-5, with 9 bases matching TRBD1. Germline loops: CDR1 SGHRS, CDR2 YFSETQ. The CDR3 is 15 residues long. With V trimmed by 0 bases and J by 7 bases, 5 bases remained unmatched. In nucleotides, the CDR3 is TGCGCCAGCAGCTTGGAGGGACAGGGTGTCCAGCCCCAGCATTTT. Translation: CASSLEGQGVQPQHF.

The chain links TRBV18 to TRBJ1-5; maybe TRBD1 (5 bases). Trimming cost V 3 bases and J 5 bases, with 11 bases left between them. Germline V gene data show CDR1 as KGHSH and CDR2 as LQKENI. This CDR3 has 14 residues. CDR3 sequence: CASSPTGGYQPQHF. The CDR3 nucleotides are TGTGCCAGCTCACCCACCGGGGGGTATCAGCCCCAGCATTTT.

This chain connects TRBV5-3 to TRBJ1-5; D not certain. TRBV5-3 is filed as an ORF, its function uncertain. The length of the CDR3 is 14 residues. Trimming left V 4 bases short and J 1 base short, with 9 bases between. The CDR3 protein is CARSVRWSNQPQHF. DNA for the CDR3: TGTGCCAGAAGCGTCCGGTGGAGCAATCAGCCCCAGCATTTT.

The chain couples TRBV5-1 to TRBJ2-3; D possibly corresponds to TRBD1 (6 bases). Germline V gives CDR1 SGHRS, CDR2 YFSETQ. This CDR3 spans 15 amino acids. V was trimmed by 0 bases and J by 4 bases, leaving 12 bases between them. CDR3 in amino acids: CASSLGQGRADTQYF. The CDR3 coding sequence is TGCGCCAGCAGCTTGGGGCAGGGGCGTGCAGATACGCAGTATTTT.

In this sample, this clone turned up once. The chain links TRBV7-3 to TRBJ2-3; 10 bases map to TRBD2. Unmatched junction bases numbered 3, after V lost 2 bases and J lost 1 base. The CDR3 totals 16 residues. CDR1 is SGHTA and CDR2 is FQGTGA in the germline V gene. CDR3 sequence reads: CASSLLAGVRTDTQYF. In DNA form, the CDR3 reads TGTGCCAGCAGCTTACTAGCGGGGGTCCGCACAGATACGCAGTATTTT.

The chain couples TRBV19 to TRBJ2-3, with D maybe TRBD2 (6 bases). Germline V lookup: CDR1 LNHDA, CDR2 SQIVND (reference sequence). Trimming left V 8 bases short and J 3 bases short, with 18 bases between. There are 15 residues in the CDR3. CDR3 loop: CASSPASASTDTQYF. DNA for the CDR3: TGTGCCAGTTCTCCGGCTAGCGCATCTACAGATACGCAGTATTTT. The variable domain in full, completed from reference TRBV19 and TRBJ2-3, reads DGGITQSPKYLFRKEGQNVTLSCEQNLNHDAMYWYRQDPGQGLRLIYYSQIVNDFQKGDIAEGYSVSREKKESFPLTVTSAQKNPTAFYLCASSPASASTDTQYFGPGTRLTVL.

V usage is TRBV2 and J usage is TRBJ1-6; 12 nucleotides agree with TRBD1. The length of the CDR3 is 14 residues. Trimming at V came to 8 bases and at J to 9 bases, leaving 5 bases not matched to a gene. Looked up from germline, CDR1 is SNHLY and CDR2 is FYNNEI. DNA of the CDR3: TGTGCCAGCGGACGGGACAGGGGGCGTTCACCCCTCCACTTT. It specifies CASGRDRGRSPLHF.

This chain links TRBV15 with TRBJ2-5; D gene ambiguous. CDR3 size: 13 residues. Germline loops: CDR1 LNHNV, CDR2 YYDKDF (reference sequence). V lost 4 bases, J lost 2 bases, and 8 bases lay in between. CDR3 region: CATSTYYQETQYF. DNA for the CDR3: TGTGCCACCAGCACCTATTATCAAGAGACCCAGTACTTC.

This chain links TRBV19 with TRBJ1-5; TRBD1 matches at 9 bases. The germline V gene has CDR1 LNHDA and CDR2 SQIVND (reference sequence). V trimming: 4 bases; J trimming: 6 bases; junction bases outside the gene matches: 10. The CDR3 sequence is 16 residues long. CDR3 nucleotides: TGTGCCAGTAGTACAGGGACAGGGAGGTTCACTCAGCCCCAGCATTTT. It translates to CASSTGTGRFTQPQHF.

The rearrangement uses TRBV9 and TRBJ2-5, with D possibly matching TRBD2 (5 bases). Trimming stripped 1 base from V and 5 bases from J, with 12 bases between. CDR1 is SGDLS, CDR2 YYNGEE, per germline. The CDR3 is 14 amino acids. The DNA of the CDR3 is TGTGCCAGCAGCGTAACCCTACGGGGTGAGACCCAGTACTTC. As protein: CASSVTLRGETQYF.

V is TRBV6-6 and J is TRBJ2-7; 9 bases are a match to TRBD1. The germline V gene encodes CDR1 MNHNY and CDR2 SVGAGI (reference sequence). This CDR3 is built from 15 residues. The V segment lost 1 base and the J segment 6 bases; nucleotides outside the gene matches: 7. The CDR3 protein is CASSYWGQGAGEQYF. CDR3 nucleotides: TGTGCCAGCAGTTACTGGGGACAGGGAGCAGGCGAGCAGTACTTC.

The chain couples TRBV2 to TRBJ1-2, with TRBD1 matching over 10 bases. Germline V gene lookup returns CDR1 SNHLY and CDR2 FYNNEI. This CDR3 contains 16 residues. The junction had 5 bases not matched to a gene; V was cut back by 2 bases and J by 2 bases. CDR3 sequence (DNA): TGTGCCAGCAGTGAACGCGGACAGGGGGGGAACTATGGCTACACCTTC. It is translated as CASSERGQGGNYGYTF. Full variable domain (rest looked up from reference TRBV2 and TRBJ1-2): EPEVTQTPSHQVTQMGQEVILRCVPISNHLYFYWYRQILGQKVEFLVSFYNNEISEKSEIFDDQFSVERPDGSNFTLKIRSTKLEDSAMYFCASSERGQGGNYGYTFGSGTRLTVV.

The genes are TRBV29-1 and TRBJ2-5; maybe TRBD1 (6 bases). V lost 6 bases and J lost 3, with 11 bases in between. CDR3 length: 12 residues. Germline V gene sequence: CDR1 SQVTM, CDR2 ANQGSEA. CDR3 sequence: CSVFEGEETQYF. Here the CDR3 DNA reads TGCAGCGTCTTCGAGGGGGAAGAGACCCAGTACTTC.

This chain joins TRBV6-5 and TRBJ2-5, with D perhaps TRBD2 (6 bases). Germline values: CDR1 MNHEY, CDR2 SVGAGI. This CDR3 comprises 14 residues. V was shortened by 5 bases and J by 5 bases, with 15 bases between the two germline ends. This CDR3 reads CASSINSGRETQYF. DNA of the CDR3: TGTGCCAGCAGTATTAATTCTGGGAGGGAGACCCAGTACTTC.

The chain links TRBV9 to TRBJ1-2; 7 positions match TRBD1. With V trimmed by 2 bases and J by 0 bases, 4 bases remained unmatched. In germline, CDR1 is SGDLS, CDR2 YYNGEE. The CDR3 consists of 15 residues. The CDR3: CASSVTGLTNYGYTF. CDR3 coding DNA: TGTGCCAGCAGCGTGACAGGGCTAACTAACTATGGCTACACCTTC.

The CDR3 DNA is TGTGCCAGCAGTAATTGGGCGAACACTGAAGCTTTCTTT. This translates into CASSNWANTEAFF. The chain joins TRBV27 to TRBJ1-1; no clear D gene. Trimming removed 5 bases from V and 1 base from J, with 8 bases in between. CDR3 length equals 13 residues. Looked up from germline, CDR1 is MNHEY and CDR2 is SMNVEV (reference sequence).

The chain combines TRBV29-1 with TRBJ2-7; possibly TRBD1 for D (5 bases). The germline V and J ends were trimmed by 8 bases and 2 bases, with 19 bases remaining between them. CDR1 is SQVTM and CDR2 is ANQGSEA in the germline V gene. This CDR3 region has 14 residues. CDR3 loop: CSKRRRVCPYEQYF. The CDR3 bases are TGCAGCAAACGGCGCAGGGTATGCCCCTACGAGCAGTACTTC.